The 24 T cell receptor beta chains given below trace back to one sample, sequenced in a study of CD8 T cells in Susac syndrome (dated by TCRdb to between 2019 and 2020). The library was produced with the immunoSEQ multiplex PCR assay. RNA was extracted using the RNeasy kit, and 0.5 to 1 microgram was reverse transcribed with random hexamers. TCRdb reprocessing: public reads trimmed at Q25 with fastp, clones called with MiXCR, in-frame beta chains kept. Every entry covers one CDR3 protein and lists the most common genes and DNA from its rows. The table for this sample lists approximately 100,000 distinct CDR3 sequences; less than 95% of them were counted only once. The ten largest clones add up to about 0.41% of the sample. The sequenced material came from CD8+ T cells from PBMCs. Receptors were obtained from a human donor with Susac syndrome.

V is TRBV6-5 and J is TRBJ2-1; 7 nucleotides align to TRBD1. Germline V gives CDR1 MNHEY, CDR2 SVGAGI. This CDR3 has 13 residues. Here the CDR3 DNA reads TGTGGAGCATCAACAGGGGCGGGCAATGAGCAGTTCTTC. Its protein product is CGASTGAGNEQFF.

The rearrangement links TRBV29-1 to TRBJ1-1; no definite D call. Per germline, CDR1 SQVTM and CDR2 ANQGSEA. Trimming took 3 bases from V and 2 from J, leaving 13 bases between them. This CDR3 contains 14 residues. As DNA, the CDR3 is TGCAGCGTTGAGTGGAGGGATACTAACACTGAAGCTTTCTTT. Translation gives CSVEWRDTNTEAFF.

This sequence joins TRBV7-6 and TRBJ2-5; 9 bases fit TRBD1. Per germline, CDR1 SGHVS and CDR2 FNYEAQ. V lost 4 bases to trimming and J lost 5 bases; unmatched junction nucleotides: 5. The CDR3 sequence is 14 residues long. The CDR3 here is CASSSDRGLETQYF. As DNA, the CDR3 is TGTGCCAGCAGCTCAGACAGGGGGTTGGAGACCCAGTACTTC.

This CDR3 is CATRAREYGAYEQYF. As DNA, the CDR3 is TGTGCCACCAGAGCCCGGGAGTATGGGGCCTACGAGCAGTACTTC. The chain has TRBV15 and TRBJ2-7; maybe TRBD2 (6 bases). The V gene lost 6 bases and the J gene lost 2 bases, with 17 bases spanning the gap. This CDR3 is built from 15 residues. Germline V gene lookup returns CDR1 LNHNV and CDR2 YYDKDF (reference sequence).

The chain recombines TRBV27 with TRBJ2-3; D is perhaps TRBD2 (5 bases). Trimming cost V 8 bases and J 8 bases, with 20 bases left between them. CDR3 length: 14 residues. Germline CDR1 MNHEY, CDR2 SMNVEV (reference sequence). The CDR3 sequence is CASYSVLMGSTQYF. The CDR3 bases are TGTGCCAGCTATAGCGTGCTCATGGGGAGTACGCAGTATTTT.

The rearrangement links TRBV9 to TRBJ2-2; no clear D. Trimming left V 0 bases short and J 0 bases short, with 9 bases between. CDR1 and CDR2 (germline): SGDLS, YYNGEE. The CDR3 has 16 residues. The CDR3 spells CASSVGGRTNTGELFF. The CDR3 DNA sequence: TGTGCCAGCAGCGTAGGGGGTAGGACGAACACCGGGGAGCTGTTTTTT.

The chain uses TRBV29-1 and TRBJ2-5; D may correspond to TRBD1 or TRBD2 (5 bases each). V lost 0 bases, J lost 4 bases, and 15 bases lay in between. The germline CDR1 and CDR2 sequences are SQVTM and ANQGSEA. The CDR3 sequence is 15 residues long. CDR3 amino acids: CSVEERGLGGETQYF. The CDR3 coding sequence is TGCAGCGTTGAAGAGAGGGGTCTAGGAGGAGAGACCCAGTACTTC.

CDR3 protein: CASTAAGTPNYGYTF. Written as DNA, the CDR3 is TGTGCCAGCACCGCCGCGGGGACTCCTAACTATGGCTACACCTTC. V gene TRBV12-3 or TRBV12-4 combines with J gene TRBJ1-2; D is perhaps TRBD1 (5 bases). This CDR3 region has 15 residues. Trimming shortened V by 7 bases and J by 0 bases, and 15 bases separated the two germline ends.

The rearrangement uses TRBV2 and TRBJ2-7; TRBD2 might be the D (6 bases). The CDR3 consists of 12 residues. Looked up from germline, CDR1 is SNHLY and CDR2 is FYNNEI. Deletions cut 8 bases from V and 8 bases from J, with 16 bases between. CDR3 DNA sequence: TGTGCCAGCCAAGCGTGGGGGGAAAAGCAGTACTTC. Protein sequence: CASQAWGEKQYF. Combining the CDR3 with reference TRBV2 and TRBJ2-7 gives the whole variable domain EPEVTQTPSHQVTQMGQEVILRCVPISNHLYFYWYRQILGQKVEFLVSFYNNEISEKSEIFDDQFSVERPDGSNFTLKIRSTKLEDSAMYFCASQAWGEKQYFGPGTRLTVT.

J is TRBJ2-5 and V is TRBV12-5, with TRBD1 matching over 7 bases. The CDR3 loop spans 13 amino acids. From germline, CDR1 is LGHNT and CDR2 FRNRAP. V lost 7 bases to trimming and J lost 5 bases; unmatched junction nucleotides: 7. CDR3 sequence: CASALDREETQYF. In DNA form, the CDR3 reads TGTGCTAGTGCCCTCGACAGGGAGGAGACCCAGTACTTC. Full variable domain (missing parts from reference TRBV12-5 and TRBJ2-5): DARVTQTPRHKVTEMGQEVTMRCQPILGHNTVFWYRQTMMQGLELLAYFRNRAPLDDSGMPKDRFSAEMPDATLATLKIQPSEPRDSAVYFCASALDREETQYFGPGTRLLVL.

The J gene is TRBJ1-6, the V gene TRBV14, with D unclear. This CDR3 has 16 amino acids. Germline V lookup: CDR1 SGHDN, CDR2 FVKESK. V lost 5 bases to trimming and J lost 2 bases, with 13 bases between them. DNA for the CDR3: TGTGCCAGCAGCTCCGCTGGGAGCACCTATAATTCACCCCTCCACTTT. Its translation is CASSSAGSTYNSPLHF.

This clonotype has only a few counts. The genes are TRBV7-9 and TRBJ2-7; the D is unclear. Trimming shortened V by 4 bases and J by 3 bases, and 4 bases separated the two germline ends. Germline V gives CDR1 SEHNR, CDR2 FQNEAQ (reference sequence). CDR3 length equals 11 residues. Here the CDR3 DNA reads TGTGCCAGCAGCTCTAACTACGAGCAGTACTTC. This codes for CASSSNYEQYF. Together with reference TRBV7-9 and TRBJ2-7, the CDR3 gives the full variable domain: DTGVSQNPRHKITKRGQNVTFRCDPISEHNRLYWYRQTLGQGPEFLTYFQNEAQLEKSRLLSDRFSAERPKGSFSTLEIQRTEQGDSAMYLCASSSNYEQYFGPGTRLTVT.

This rearrangement joins TRBV9 to TRBJ1-1; D gene ambiguous. The V and J ends lost 0 bases and 8 bases respectively, with 11 bases between them. CDR3 length: 13 residues. The germline V gene encodes CDR1 SGDLS and CDR2 YYNGEE. The CDR3 protein is CASSVVRADEAFF. CDR3 sequence (DNA): TGTGCCAGCAGCGTAGTAAGGGCGGACGAAGCTTTCTTT.

V usage is TRBV23-1 and J usage is TRBJ2-2; 9 bases fit TRBD1. TRBV23-1 is marked as an open reading frame, function uncertain. V lost 3 bases and J lost 4; bases outside the gene matches: 15. The length of the CDR3 is 19 residues. CDR3 nucleotides: TGCGCCAGCAGTCACCGGGGGACAGGGAACCAACGAGGCACCGGGGAGCTGTTTTTT. Amino acids: CASSHRGTGNQRGTGELFF.

J is TRBJ1-5 and V is TRBV6-1; D is possibly TRBD1 (6 bases). With 5 bases removed from V and 5 bases from J, the gap between germline ends came to 13 bases. The CDR3 length is 14 residues. Germline V CDR1 and CDR2: MNHNS, SASEGT. The CDR3 DNA sequence: TGTGCCAGCAGTTCAGGACAGCTCCATCAGCCCCAGCATTTT. Its protein product is CASSSGQLHQPQHF.

V gene TRBV29-1 combines with J gene TRBJ2-2; 9 bases fit TRBD2. The CDR3 has 18 residues. CDR1 is SQVTM, CDR2 ANQGSEA, per germline. V shed 1 base and J 5 bases; nucleotides not matched to a gene: 14. CDR3 DNA: TGCAGCGTTGAAGGGGGCACCGGAGCGGGGGGCAAAACCGGGGAGCTGTTTTTT. As protein: CSVEGGTGAGGKTGELFF.

This chain connects TRBV20-1 to TRBJ2-5; TRBD2 matches at 11 bases. Germline values: CDR1 DFQATT, CDR2 SNEGSKA (reference sequence). Losses at the gene ends were 3 bases for V and 3 bases for J; bases not matched to a gene: 9. CDR3 size: 16 residues. CDR3 coding DNA: TGCAGTGCTAGTTTTTCCCCGGGACTAGCGGAAGAGACCCAGTACTTC. This sequence encodes CSASFSPGLAEETQYF.

This chain joins TRBV7-9 and TRBJ2-5, with unresolved D. The CDR3 loop spans 15 amino acids. Germline-derived CDR1 and CDR2 are SEHNR and FQNEAQ (reference sequence). V was pared by 2 bases and J by 1 base, with 11 bases between. CDR3 nucleotide sequence: TGTGCCAGCAGCTTAATACGGAGCTTCCAAGAGACCCAGTACTTC. Encoded protein: CASSLIRSFQETQYF.

Only a few counts were recorded for this clonotype. V is TRBV7-9 and J is TRBJ1-1; D uncertain. The V gene's germline CDR1 is SEHNR and CDR2 FQNEAQ (reference sequence). Between the trimmed V and J ends, which lost 3 bases and 4 bases, there was a span of 9 bases. This CDR3 has 13 residues. The CDR3 region has the DNA TGTGCCAGCAGCTTGGATCCAGGCACTGAAGCTTTCTTT. It encodes CASSLDPGTEAFF.

This rearrangement joins TRBV3-1 to TRBJ1-2; 8 bases match TRBD1. CDR3 length equals 13 residues. In germline, CDR1 is LGHDT, CDR2 YNNKEL (reference sequence). V dropped 3 bases and J dropped 6; count of bases not matched to a gene: 3. The CDR3 protein is CASSQDRVDGYTF. CDR3 sequence (DNA): TGTGCCAGCAGCCAGGACAGGGTAGATGGCTACACCTTC.

This clonotype has just one count. The chain couples TRBV9 to TRBJ2-7, with TRBD1 as a possible D gene (5 bases). The V end was cut by 4 bases, the J end by 0 bases, with 14 bases between. CDR1 and CDR2 (germline): SGDLS, YYNGEE. This CDR3 comprises 15 residues. CDR3 residues: CASSPLQGASYEQYF. The CDR3 region has the DNA TGTGCCAGCAGCCCCCTCCAAGGGGCCTCCTACGAGCAGTACTTC.

This rearrangement joins TRBV12-3 or TRBV12-4 to TRBJ2-1; D is undetermined. V gave up 1 base and J gave up 11 bases, with 15 bases separating them. The CDR3 sequence is 14 residues long. CDR3 bases: TGTGCCAGCAGTTTAGGGGTCGACAATTCTAAGCAGTTCTTC. It yields the protein CASSLGVDNSKQFF.

The rearrangement uses TRBV15 and TRBJ2-1; 9 bases are shared with TRBD2. The germline gives CDR1 LNHNV, CDR2 YYDKDF (reference sequence). The length of the CDR3 is 17 residues. Trimming took 0 bases from V and 8 from J; bases not matched to a gene: 11. CDR3 coding DNA: TGTGCCACCAGCAGAGATCGAGGGCGGGGGGGCACGGATGAGCAGTTCTTC. This encodes CATSRDRGRGGTDEQFF.

This clonotype was detected once. The chain combines TRBV3-1 with TRBJ2-7, with D unclear. The germline V gene has CDR1 LGHDT and CDR2 YNNKEL (reference sequence). The CDR3 sequence is 13 residues long. V was shortened by 0 bases and J by 1 base, with 4 bases between the two germline ends. Written as DNA, the CDR3 is TGTGCCAGCAGCCAAGAAGGGTCCTACGAGCAGTACTTC. Translation gives CASSQEGSYEQYF.